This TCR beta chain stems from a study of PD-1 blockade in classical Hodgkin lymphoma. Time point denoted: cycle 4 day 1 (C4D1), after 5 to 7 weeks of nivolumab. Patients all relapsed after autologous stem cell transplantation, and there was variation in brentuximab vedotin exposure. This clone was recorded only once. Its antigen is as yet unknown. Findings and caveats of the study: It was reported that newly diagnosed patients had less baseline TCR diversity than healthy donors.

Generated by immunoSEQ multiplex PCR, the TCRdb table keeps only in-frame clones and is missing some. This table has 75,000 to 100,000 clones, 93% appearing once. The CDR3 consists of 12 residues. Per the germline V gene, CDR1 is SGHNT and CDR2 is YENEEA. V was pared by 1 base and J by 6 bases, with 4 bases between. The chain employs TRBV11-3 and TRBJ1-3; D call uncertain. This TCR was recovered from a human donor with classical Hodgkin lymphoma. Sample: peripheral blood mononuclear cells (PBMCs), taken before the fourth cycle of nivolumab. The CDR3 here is CASSLGVNTIYF. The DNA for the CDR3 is TGTGCCAGCAGCTTAGGCGTAAACACCATATATTTT.